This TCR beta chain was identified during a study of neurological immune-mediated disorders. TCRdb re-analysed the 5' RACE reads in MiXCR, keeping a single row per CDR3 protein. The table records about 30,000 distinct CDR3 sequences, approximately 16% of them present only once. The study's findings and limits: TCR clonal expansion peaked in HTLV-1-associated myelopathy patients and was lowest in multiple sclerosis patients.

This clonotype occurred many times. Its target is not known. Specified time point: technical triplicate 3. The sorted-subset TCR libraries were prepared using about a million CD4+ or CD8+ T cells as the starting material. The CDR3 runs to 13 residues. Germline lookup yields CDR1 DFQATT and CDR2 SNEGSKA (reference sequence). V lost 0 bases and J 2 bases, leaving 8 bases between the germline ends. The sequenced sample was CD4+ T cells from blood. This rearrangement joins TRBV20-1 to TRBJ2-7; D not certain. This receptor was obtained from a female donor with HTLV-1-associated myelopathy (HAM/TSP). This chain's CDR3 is CSARDPGTYEQYF. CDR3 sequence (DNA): TGCAGTGCTAGAGACCCGGGCACCTACGAGCAGTACTTC.